This is a list of T cell receptor beta chains from one sample in a study of cytomegalovirus exposure and HLA in healthy donors. TCRdb's table, derived via immunoSEQ multiplex PCR, lists solely in-frame clones and lacks some. Of around 170,000 clones in the sample, around 80% are singletons; the top ten hold roughly 1.5%. Specimen: PBMCs. Source of these receptors: a man between 18 and 35 years old in good health and CMV-seronegative. The CDR3 runs from the conserved cysteine through the conserved F or W. The D gene is left open where the match is weak. Some rows have no size entry. The others give once, few or many, or a class for an expanded clone.

D | length | J | size | V | CDR3 | DNA
TRBD2 | 15 | TRBJ2-1 | . | TRBV11-2 | CASSPGTSGDNEQFF | TGTGCCAGCAGCCCAGGGACTAGCGGCGACAATGAGCAGTTCTTC
. | 15 | TRBJ1-1 | few | TRBV5-5 | CASSPMQGANTEAFF | TGTGCCAGCAGCCCGATGCAGGGTGCGAACACTGAAGCTTTCTTT
TRBD2 | 18 | TRBJ2-2 | once | TRBV13 | CASSSSRTSGRSTGELFF | TGTGCCAGCAGCTCATCCCGGACTAGCGGGAGATCAACCGGGGAGCTGTTTTTT
TRBD2 | 14 | TRBJ2-1 | . | TRBV7-2 | CASSYTGGNNEQFF | TGTGCCAGCAGCTATACGGGGGGGAACAATGAGCAGTTCTTC
. | 16 | TRBJ2-6 | few | TRBV6-5 | CASSYGGISGANVLTF | TGTGCCAGCAGTTACGGGGGGATTTCTGGGGCCAACGTCCTGACTTTC
. | 17 | TRBJ2-2 | . | TRBV11-3 | CASSLEGSELNTGELFF | TGTGCCAGCAGCCTGGAGGGCTCGGAGTTAAACACCGGGGAGCTGTTTTTT
. | 13 | TRBJ2-5 | once | TRBV28 | CASSGFTQETQYF | TGTGCCAGTTCAGGGTTTACCCAAGAGACCCAGTACTTC
TRBD1 | 14 | TRBJ2-7 | . | TRBV5-1 | CASSLTGVPYEQYF | TGCGCCAGCAGCTTGACAGGGGTCCCCTACGAGCAGTACTTC
TRBD1 | 13 | TRBJ1-2 | . | TRBV30 | CAWSRGPDYGYTF | TGTGCCTGGAGTAGGGGGCCGGACTATGGCTACACCTTC
. | 16 | TRBJ1-1 | . | TRBV7-2 | CASSLGWTRMNTEAFF | TGTGCCAGCAGCTTAGGCTGGACACGTATGAACACTGAAGCTTTCTTT
TRBD2 | 14 | TRBJ2-1 | . | TRBV11-3 | CASSPQRESNEQFF | TGTGCCAGCAGCCCGCAGCGGGAGAGTAATGAGCAGTTCTTC
. | 15 | TRBJ1-3 | . | TRBV6-5 | CASSYSRQTGNTIYF | TGTGCCAGCAGTTACTCGAGACAGACTGGAAACACCATATATTTT
. | 14 | TRBJ2-7 | . | TRBV14 | CASSQIGVTYEQYF | TGTGCCAGCAGCCAAATCGGAGTTACCTACGAGCAGTACTTC
. | 16 | TRBJ2-1 | . | TRBV27 | CASSLGPGQTNNEQFF | TGTGCCAGCAGTTTGGGGCCGGGACAAACTAACAATGAGCAGTTCTTC
. | 14 | TRBJ1-1 | . | TRBV19 | CASSTAGPRTEAFF | TGTGCCAGTAGTACCGCAGGGCCAAGGACTGAAGCTTTCTTT
TRBD1 | 14 | TRBJ1-3 | . | TRBV30 | CAWSPGTGGNTIYF | TGTGCCTGGAGTCCTGGGACAGGCGGAAACACCATATATTTT
TRBD2 | 15 | TRBJ2-5 | . | TRBV27 | CASSRTSGREETQYF | TGTGCCAGCAGCAGGACTAGCGGGAGGGAAGAGACCCAGTACTTC
. | 12 | TRBJ2-2 | many | TRBV4-3 | CASRQNTGELFF | TGCGCCAGCCGACAAAACACCGGGGAGCTGTTTTTT
TRBD2 | 15 | TRBJ2-3 | . | TRBV23-1 | CASSQGTSAADTQYF | TGCGCCAGCAGTCAGGGGACTAGTGCCGCAGATACGCAGTATTTT
. | 15 | TRBJ2-4 | . | TRBV2 | CATRGSGTAKNIQYF | TGTGCCACCCGGGGGTCGGGTACGGCCAAAAACATTCAGTACTTC
TRBD1 | 16 | TRBJ1-2 | once | TRBV18 | CASSPGQGASYYGYTF | TGTGCCAGCTCACCGGGACAGGGGGCCTCCTACTATGGCTACACCTTC